This entry concerns a single T cell receptor beta chain. This entry comes from a study of cytomegalovirus exposure and HLA in healthy donors. Only in-frame clones appear in the TCRdb table, and some are missing; sequencing was by immunoSEQ multiplex PCR. The sample includes approximately 280,000 clones, 80% to 90% seen only once; the top ten take less than 1.2%. Per germline, CDR1 LNHDA and CDR2 SQIVND (reference sequence). V was clipped by 3 bases and J by 6 bases; unmatched bases: 7. The CDR3 runs to 14 residues. The specimen was PBMCs. V is TRBV19 and J is TRBJ2-7; 8 bases fit TRBD1. This receptor was identified in a woman aged 18-29 years in good health and CMV-seronegative. The CDR3 DNA sequence: TGTGCCAGTAGTATCAATCAGGGGGCGGGCGAGCAGTACTTC. Encoded protein: CASSINQGAGEQYF.